Listed below are T cell receptor beta chains from one sample, sequenced in a study of naive and memory T cell subsets. TCRdb itself ran the UMI-ligation and nested PCR reads through MiXCR, one entry per CDR3 protein. The top ten hold over 15% of the sample, which has approximately 27,000 distinct CDR3 sequences, around 11% seen once. What was sequenced was effector memory CD4+ T cells from blood. The receptors derive from a human donor in good health. The CDR3 runs from the conserved cysteine through the conserved F or W. The D gene is left open where the match is weak. Size is stated for part of the rows, as once, few or many counts, or as a class when the clone is expanded.

V gene	J gene	clone size	D gene	CDR3 protein	CDR3 DNA
TRBV9	TRBJ1-1	many	-	CASSVAQNTEAFF	TGTGCCAGCAGCGTAGCTCAGAACACTGAAGCTTTCTTT
TRBV6-2/TRBV6-3	TRBJ1-5	few	-	CASSPWVGVQPQHF	TGTGCCAGCAGTCCCTGGGTAGGCGTTCAGCCCCAGCATTTT
TRBV20-1	TRBJ2-2	-	TRBD2	CSAPRRGVVTGELFF	TGCAGTGCGCCGCGGCGGGGGGTGGTCACCGGGGAGCTGTTTTTT
TRBV4-3	TRBJ2-1	many	TRBD1	CASSQDRDRVVDEQFF	TGCGCCAGCAGCCAAGACCGGGACAGGGTAGTAGATGAGCAGTTCTTC
TRBV20-1	TRBJ1-2	many	-	CSASATGRAGYTF	TGCAGTGCAAGTGCGACAGGTCGGGCTGGCTACACCTTC
TRBV6-2/TRBV6-3	TRBJ2-6	few	-	CASMWAGANVLTF	TGTGCCAGCATGTGGGCTGGGGCCAACGTCCTGACTTTC
TRBV12-5	TRBJ2-1	-	-	CASGLEVPNEQFF	TGTGCTAGTGGTTTGGAGGTACCCAATGAGCAGTTCTTC
TRBV5-4	TRBJ2-1	-	TRBD1	CASSSGQGGLGENEQFF	TGTGCCAGCAGCTCGGGACAGGGGGGATTAGGAGAGAATGAGCAGTTCTTC
TRBV6-2/TRBV6-3	TRBJ2-7	few	-	CASSYSNPKGKYEQYF	TGTGCCAGCAGTTACTCGAACCCGAAGGGAAAATACGAGCAGTACTTC
TRBV5-8	TRBJ1-5	-	-	CASNRESGNQPQHF	TGTGCCAGCAACCGGGAGAGCGGCAATCAGCCCCAGCATTTT